These 25 T cell receptor beta chains share one sample of origin, sequenced in a study of monozygotic twins with cystic fibrosis. Clones were read by immunoSEQ multiplex PCR, and TCRdb kept only the in-frame ones, dropping some. The sample lists roughly 14,000 clones; roughly 98% were seen once. Sequencing input: blood. Receptors originate from a girl aged 2 to 9 with cystic fibrosis.

The CDR3 coding sequence is TGTGCCAGCAGCCAAGATCTGGCTAGCGGGGCGTTCGCGAACACCGGGGAGCTGTTTTTT. Protein sequence: CASSQDLASGAFANTGELFF. V gene TRBV4-2 combines with J gene TRBJ2-2, with 9 bases that match TRBD2. CDR3 size: 20 residues. With 0 bases clipped from V and 0 bases from J, the junction kept 11 bases outside the gene matches. From germline, CDR1 is LGHNA and CDR2 YNFKEQ.

This chain connects TRBV2 to TRBJ2-7; TRBD2 matches 12 bases. This CDR3 spans 16 amino acids. The germline V gene has CDR1 SNHLY and CDR2 FYNNEI. The trim removed 3 bases at V and 5 bases at J, leaving 8 bases unmatched. CDR3 coding DNA: TGTGCCAGCAGTGACCCCGGACTAGCGGGATCCCACGAGCAGTACTTC. Translating gives CASSDPGLAGSHEQYF. Combining the CDR3 with reference TRBV2 and TRBJ2-7 gives the whole variable domain EPEVTQTPSHQVTQMGQEVILRCVPISNHLYFYWYRQILGQKVEFLVSFYNNEISEKSEIFDDQFSVERPDGSNFTLKIRSTKLEDSAMYFCASSDPGLAGSHEQYFGPGTRLTVT.

The J gene is TRBJ2-3, the V gene TRBV5-6; maybe TRBD1 (5 bases). V lost 4 bases to trimming and J lost 0 bases, with 12 bases between them. Germline V gene sequence: CDR1 SGHDT, CDR2 YYEEEE. The length of the CDR3 is 15 residues. In DNA form, the CDR3 reads TGTGCCAGCAGCCACACAGGTTCTAGCACAGATACGCAGTATTTT. As protein: CASSHTGSSTDTQYF.

The chain couples TRBV30 to TRBJ1-1, with no clear D. V lost 4 bases to trimming and J lost 5 bases, with 11 bases between them. The CDR3 has 12 residues. Germline V CDR1 and CDR2: GTSNPN, SVGIG (reference sequence). As DNA, the CDR3 is TGTGCCTGGACCTCACACCGAACTGAAGCTTTCTTT. Its translation: CAWTSHRTEAFF. The full variable domain, completed using reference TRBV30 and TRBJ1-1, is SQTIHQWPATLVQPVGSPLSLECTVEGTSNPNLYWYRQAAGRGLQLLFYSVGIGQISSEVPQNLSASRPQDRQFILSSKKLLLSDSGFYLCAWTSHRTEAFFGQGTRLTVV.

Comment on this clone: At one end, the junction sequence differs from germline, possibly due to a read error. The chain recombines TRBV30 with TRBJ2-2; D remains unclear. This CDR3 has 13 amino acids. Germline CDR1 and CDR2: GTSNPN and SVGIG (reference sequence). DNA for the CDR3: TGTGCTTGGAGCCGCCTGGGAACCGGGGAGCTGTTTTTT. This gives the protein CAWSRLGTGELFF.

The chain couples TRBV28 to TRBJ1-2, with 8 bases lining up with TRBD1. CDR3 length equals 14 residues. The ends lost 6 bases at V and 8 bases at J; junction bases unmatched: 11. CDR1 and CDR2 from the germline V gene are MDHEN and SYDVKM. CDR3 protein: CASSPSRGHYGYTF. For the CDR3, the DNA is TGTGCCAGCAGCCCGAGCAGGGGGCATTACGGCTACACCTTC.

This chain links TRBV29-1 with TRBJ2-3; D might be TRBD2 (6 bases). Germline V lookup: CDR1 SQVTM, CDR2 ANQGSEA. The CDR3 has 15 residues. Trimming removed 7 bases from V and 6 bases from J, with 23 bases in between. CDR3 amino acids: CSGRRGAGGSDTQYF. Here the CDR3 DNA reads TGCAGCGGCAGACGAGGGGCCGGGGGATCCGATACGCAGTATTTT.

The chain has TRBV19 and TRBJ1-5; no reliable D call. Germline CDR1 LNHDA, CDR2 SQIVND (reference sequence). The CDR3 consists of 15 residues. V lost 6 bases to trimming and J lost 0 bases, with 12 bases between them. The DNA for the CDR3 is TGTGCCAGTAGCAACGACGGCTATAGCAATCAGCCCCAGCATTTT. This translates into CASSNDGYSNQPQHF.

The chain carries TRBV5-4 and TRBJ2-5; D may be TRBD1 or TRBD2 (5 bases each). The V end lost 4 bases, the J end lost 1 base, and 14 bases lay between the germline ends. Germline CDR1 reads SGHNT; CDR2 reads YYREEE (reference sequence). This CDR3 is built from 15 residues. The CDR3 bases are TGTGCCAGCAGCCGACGGGACCACCTCCAAGAGACCCAGTACTTC. Translation gives CASSRRDHLQETQYF.

The rearrangement joins TRBV29-1 to TRBJ2-7; 11 bases agree with TRBD2. Germline loops: CDR1 SQVTM, CDR2 ANQGSEA. The trim removed 3 bases at V and 7 bases at J, leaving 5 bases unmatched. The CDR3 contains 13 residues. CDR3 region: CSVEVLAGGEQYF. CDR3 DNA: TGCAGCGTTGAGGTCCTAGCGGGAGGTGAGCAGTACTTC.

The rearrangement joins TRBV5-1 to TRBJ2-3, with 10 bases lining up with TRBD2. J gave up 4 bases and V 3 bases, and 11 bases lay outside the gene matches. Germline V CDR1 and CDR2: SGHRS, YFSETQ. The CDR3 contains 17 residues. CDR3 in amino acids: CASSWMPDSGRADTQYF. The CDR3 DNA sequence: TGCGCCAGCAGCTGGATGCCAGACAGCGGGAGGGCAGATACGCAGTATTTT.

CDR3 bases: TGTGCCACCAGCAGAGACAAGCGGTCACCGTTCTTC. It encodes CATSRDKRSPFF. The chain couples TRBV15 to TRBJ2-1; D possibly corresponds to TRBD2 (5 bases). CDR1 and CDR2 from the germline V gene are LNHNV and YYDKDF (reference sequence). The CDR3 runs 12 residues. V was clipped by 0 bases and J by 15 bases, with 12 bases between them.

This rearrangement joins TRBV29-1 to TRBJ2-1, with TRBD2 identical over 15 bases. Germline values: CDR1 SQVTM, CDR2 ANQGSEA. V trimming: 6 bases; J trimming: 13 bases; junction bases outside the gene matches: 10. The length of the CDR3 is 14 residues. The CDR3 sequence: CSVLRGTSGRNQFF. DNA for the CDR3: TGCAGCGTCTTAAGAGGGACTAGCGGGAGGAATCAGTTCTTC.

V usage is TRBV4-2 and J usage is TRBJ1-2, with D uncertain. Germline values: CDR1 LGHNA, CDR2 YNFKEQ. The ends were cut back, 1 base at V and 12 bases at J, with 15 bases in the middle. The CDR3 is 13 residues long. The CDR3: CASSQGTTWSHTF. The CDR3 DNA reads as TGTGCCAGCAGCCAAGGAACGACGTGGAGCCACACCTTC.

The V call is TRBV5-4, the J call TRBJ1-2, with D possibly TRBD1 on 5 matching bases. Germline CDR1 reads SGHNT; CDR2 reads YYREEE (reference sequence). The CDR3 is 15 amino acids. V was pared by 2 bases and J by 5 bases, with 16 bases between. CDR3 bases: TGTGCCAGCAGCTTTCGCGGGGCAGAGCTTTATGGCTACACCTTC. Translated, it gives CASSFRGAELYGYTF.

The V call is TRBV6-5, the J call TRBJ1-1; 7 positions match TRBD1. Losses at the gene ends were 5 bases for V and 4 bases for J; bases not matched to a gene: 7. The length of the CDR3 is 14 residues. CDR1 and CDR2 (germline): MNHEY, SVGAGI. CDR3 nucleotide sequence: TGTGCCAGCAGTAACAGGGGTTCTGGCACTGAAGCTTTCTTT. It codes for CASSNRGSGTEAFF.

The gene calls are TRBV7-2 and TRBJ2-7; 7 bases map to TRBD1. In germline, CDR1 is SGHTA, CDR2 FQGNSA. V shed 6 bases and J 1 base; nucleotides not matched to a gene: 9. This CDR3 spans 15 amino acids. CDR3 DNA: TGTGCCAGCAGTCCAGCCCGGGACAGATCCTACGAGCAGTACTTC. It codes for CASSPARDRSYEQYF.

This clone came up once. The chain recombines TRBV5-1 with TRBJ2-7, with a weak D call TRBD1 (6 bases). The V and J ends lost 3 bases and 7 bases respectively, with 20 bases between them. The CDR3 has 15 residues. Germline CDR1 SGHRS, CDR2 YFSETQ. CDR3 sequence (DNA): TGCGCCAGCAGCTCGATTCCAACAGGGTCGGGGGAGCAGTACTTC. It codes for CASSSIPTGSGEQYF.

The genes are TRBV18 and TRBJ1-1; D ambiguous. From germline, CDR1 is KGHSH and CDR2 LQKENI. CDR3 length: 15 amino acids. Trimming stripped 0 bases from V and 0 bases from J, with 8 bases between. The CDR3 reads CASSPPNSMNTEAFF. The CDR3 DNA reads TGTGCCAGCTCACCACCGAACAGCATGAACACTGAAGCTTTCTTT.

In nucleotides, the CDR3 is TGTGCCAGCTCACCACCTAGCGCGAGCTCCTACGAGCAGTACTTC. This encodes CASSPPSASSYEQYF. This rearrangement joins TRBV18 to TRBJ2-7; weak D call: TRBD2 (5 bases). CDR1 is KGHSH, CDR2 LQKENI, per germline. This CDR3 spans 15 amino acids. The V end was cut by 0 bases, the J end by 0 bases, with 9 bases between.

This chain links TRBV7-9 with TRBJ2-5; possible D gene TRBD2, 5 bases. CDR1 is SEHNR and CDR2 is FQNEAQ in the germline V gene (reference sequence). The CDR3 has 15 amino acids. Trimming took off 1 base at V and 1 base at J, with 10 bases between the two ends. The CDR3 sequence is CASSLERTLQETQYF. The CDR3 bases are TGTGCCAGCAGCTTAGAGAGGACTCTCCAAGAGACCCAGTACTTC.

DNA of the CDR3: TGCGCCAGCAGCTCAGGGACAGGGGAAGAAAAACTGTTTTTT. As protein: CASSSGTGEEKLFF. The chain carries TRBV5-1 and TRBJ1-4, with 10 bases matching TRBD1. This CDR3 has 14 amino acids. J was trimmed by 8 bases and V by 3 bases; bases with no gene match: 4. The germline CDR1 and CDR2 sequences are SGHRS and YFSETQ.

V usage is TRBV19 and J usage is TRBJ2-3; D is ambiguous. The CDR3 has 11 residues. Germline assignment: CDR1 LNHDA and CDR2 SQIVND (reference sequence). The V end was cut by 5 bases, the J end by 6 bases, with 6 bases between. CDR3 sequence (DNA): TGTGCCAGTAGTTTCTACGATACGCAGTATTTT. Its protein is CASSFYDTQYF.

The chain combines TRBV28 with TRBJ2-7, with a possible D match to TRBD2 (6 bases). V was clipped by 4 bases and J by 2 bases, with 18 bases between them. Germline V gene data show CDR1 as MDHEN and CDR2 as SYDVKM. The CDR3 runs 16 residues. As DNA, the CDR3 is TGTGCCAGCAGTTACGGGGGTGTGGGCGAGACCTACGAGCAGTACTTC. Its protein is CASSYGGVGETYEQYF.

The chain combines TRBV28 with TRBJ1-2; D is ambiguous. The germline V gene has CDR1 MDHEN and CDR2 SYDVKM. This CDR3 contains 12 residues. Trimming pared 2 bases from V and 6 bases from J, leaving 7 bases between. The CDR3 nucleotides are TGTGCCAGCAGTTTAAGAGAAGATGGCTACACCTTC. This sequence encodes CASSLREDGYTF.